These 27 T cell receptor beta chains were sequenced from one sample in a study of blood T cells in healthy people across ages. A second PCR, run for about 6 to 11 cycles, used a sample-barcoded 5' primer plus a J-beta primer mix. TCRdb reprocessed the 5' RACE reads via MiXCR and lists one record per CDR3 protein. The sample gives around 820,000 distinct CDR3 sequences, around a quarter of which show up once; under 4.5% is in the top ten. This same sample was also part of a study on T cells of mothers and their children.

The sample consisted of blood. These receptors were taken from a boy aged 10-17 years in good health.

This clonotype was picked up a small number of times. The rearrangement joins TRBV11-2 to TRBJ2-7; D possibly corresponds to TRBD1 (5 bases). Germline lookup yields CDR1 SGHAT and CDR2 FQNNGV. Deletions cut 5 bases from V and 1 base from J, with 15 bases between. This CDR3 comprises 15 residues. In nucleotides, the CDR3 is TGTGCCAGCAGCACGACGACAGATTATTCCTACGAGCAGTACTTC. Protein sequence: CASSTTTDYSYEQYF.

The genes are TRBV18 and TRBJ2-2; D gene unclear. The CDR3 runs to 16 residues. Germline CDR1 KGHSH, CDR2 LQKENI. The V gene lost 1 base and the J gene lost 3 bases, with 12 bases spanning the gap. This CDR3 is CASSPQSNRYTGELFF. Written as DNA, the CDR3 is TGTGCCAGCTCACCACAGTCGAACCGCTACACCGGGGAGCTGTTTTTT. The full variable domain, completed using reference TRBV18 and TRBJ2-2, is NAGVMQNPRHLVRRRGQEARLRCSPMKGHSHVYWYRQLPEEGLKFMVYLQKENIIDESGMPKERFSAEFPKEGPSILRIQQVVRGDSAAYFCASSPQSNRYTGELFFGEGSRLTVL.

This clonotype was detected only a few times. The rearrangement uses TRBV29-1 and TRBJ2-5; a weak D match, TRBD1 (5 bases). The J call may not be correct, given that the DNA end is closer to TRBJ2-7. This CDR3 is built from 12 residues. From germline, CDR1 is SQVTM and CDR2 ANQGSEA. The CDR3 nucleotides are TGCAGCGTTGCTGCCAGGGCCTACGAGCAGTACTTC. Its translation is CSVAARAYEQYF.

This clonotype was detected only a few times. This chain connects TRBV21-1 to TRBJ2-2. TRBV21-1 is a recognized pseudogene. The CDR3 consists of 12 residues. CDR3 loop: CASSKDTGELFF. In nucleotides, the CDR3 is TGTGCCAGCAGCAAAGACACCGGGGAGCTGTTTTTT.

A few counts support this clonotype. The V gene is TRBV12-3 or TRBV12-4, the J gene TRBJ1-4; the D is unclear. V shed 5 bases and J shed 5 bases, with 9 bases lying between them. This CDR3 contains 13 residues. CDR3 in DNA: TGTGCCAGCAGTGCCGAACCAAATGAAAAACTGTTTTTT. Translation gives CASSAEPNEKLFF.

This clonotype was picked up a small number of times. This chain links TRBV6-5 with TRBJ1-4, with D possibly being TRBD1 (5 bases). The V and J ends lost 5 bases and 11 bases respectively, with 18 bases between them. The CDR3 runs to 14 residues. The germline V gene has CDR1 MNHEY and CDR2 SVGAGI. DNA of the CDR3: TGTGCCAGCAGTCTCCGGGACTCCCGCGGGAAACTGTTTTTT. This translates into CASSLRDSRGKLFF.

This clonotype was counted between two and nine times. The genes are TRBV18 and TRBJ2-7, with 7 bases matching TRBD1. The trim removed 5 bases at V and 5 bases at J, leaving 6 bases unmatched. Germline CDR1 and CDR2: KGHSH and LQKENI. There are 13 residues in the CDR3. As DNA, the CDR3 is TGTGCCAGCTCAAACGGACAGGTGGACGAGCAGTACTTC. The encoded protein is CASSNGQVDEQYF.

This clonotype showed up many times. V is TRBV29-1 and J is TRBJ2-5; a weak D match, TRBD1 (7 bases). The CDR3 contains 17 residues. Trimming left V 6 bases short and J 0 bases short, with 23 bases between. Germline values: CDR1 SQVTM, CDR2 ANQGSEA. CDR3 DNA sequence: TGCAGCGTGTGGGGGGTAAACAGGGGCTTGTACCAAGAGACCCAGTACTTC. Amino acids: CSVWGVNRGLYQETQYF.

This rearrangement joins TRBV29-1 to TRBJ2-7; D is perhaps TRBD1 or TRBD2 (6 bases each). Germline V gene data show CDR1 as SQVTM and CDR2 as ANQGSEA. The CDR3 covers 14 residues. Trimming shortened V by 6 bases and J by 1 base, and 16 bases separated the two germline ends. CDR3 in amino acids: CSVAGGTPSYEQYF. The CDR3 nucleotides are TGCAGCGTAGCCGGAGGGACACCATCCTACGAGCAGTACTTC.

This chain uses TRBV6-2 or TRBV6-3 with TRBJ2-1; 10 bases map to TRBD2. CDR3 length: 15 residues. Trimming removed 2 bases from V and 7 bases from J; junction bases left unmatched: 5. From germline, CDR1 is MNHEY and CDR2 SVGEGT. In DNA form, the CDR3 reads TGTGCCAGCAGTTACGGGTTAGCGGGAGGTAATGAGCAGTTCTTC. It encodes CASSYGLAGGNEQFF.

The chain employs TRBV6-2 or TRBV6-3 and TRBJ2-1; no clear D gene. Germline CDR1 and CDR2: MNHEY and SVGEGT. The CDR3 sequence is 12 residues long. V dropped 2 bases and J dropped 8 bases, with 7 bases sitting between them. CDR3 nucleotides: TGTGCCAGCAGTTACGATGGCCATGAGCAGTTCTTC. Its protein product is CASSYDGHEQFF.

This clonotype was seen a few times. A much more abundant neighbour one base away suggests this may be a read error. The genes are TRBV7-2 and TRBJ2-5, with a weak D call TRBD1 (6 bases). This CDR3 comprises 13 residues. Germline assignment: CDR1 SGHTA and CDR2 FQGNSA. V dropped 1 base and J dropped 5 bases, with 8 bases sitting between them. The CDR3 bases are TGTGCCAGCAGCTTAGGGGGGCACGAGACCCAGTACTTC. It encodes CASSLGGHETQYF.

CDR3 in amino acids: CASRRTFNNNEQFF. CDR3 nucleotide sequence: TGTGCCAGCAGAAGGACTTTCAACAACAATGAGCAGTTCTTC. The gene calls are TRBV6-5 and TRBJ2-1, with D perhaps TRBD2 (5 bases). V lost 6 bases, J lost 5 bases, and 14 bases lay in between. CDR3 length: 14 residues. Germline lookup yields CDR1 MNHEY and CDR2 SVGAGI.

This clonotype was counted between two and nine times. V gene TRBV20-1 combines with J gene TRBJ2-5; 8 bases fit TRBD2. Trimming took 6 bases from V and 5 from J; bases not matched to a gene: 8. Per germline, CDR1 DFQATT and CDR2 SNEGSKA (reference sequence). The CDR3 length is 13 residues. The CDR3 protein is CSAQPGGEETQYF. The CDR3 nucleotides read TGCAGTGCCCAACCCGGGGGGGAGGAGACCCAGTACTTC.

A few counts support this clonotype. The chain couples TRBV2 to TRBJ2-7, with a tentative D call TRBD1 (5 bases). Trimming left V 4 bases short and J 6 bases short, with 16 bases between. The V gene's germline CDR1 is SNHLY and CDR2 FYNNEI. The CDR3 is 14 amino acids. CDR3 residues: CASSVFEGAGEQYF. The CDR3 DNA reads TGTGCCAGCAGTGTTTTTGAAGGGGCCGGCGAGCAGTACTTC.

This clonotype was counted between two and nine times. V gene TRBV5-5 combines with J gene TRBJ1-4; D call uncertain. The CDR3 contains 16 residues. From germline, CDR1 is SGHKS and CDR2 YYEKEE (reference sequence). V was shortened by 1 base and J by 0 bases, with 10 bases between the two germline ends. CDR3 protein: CASSLLGPATNEKLFF. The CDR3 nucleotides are TGTGCCAGCAGCTTGTTAGGCCCAGCAACTAATGAAAAACTGTTTTTT.

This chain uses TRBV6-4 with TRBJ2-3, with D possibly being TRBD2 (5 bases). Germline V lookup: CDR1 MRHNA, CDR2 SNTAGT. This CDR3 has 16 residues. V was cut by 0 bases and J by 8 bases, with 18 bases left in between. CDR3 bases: TGTGCCAGCAGTGACTCCCTCCGGGGAGAGTCTGGTACGCAGTATTTT. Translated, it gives CASSDSLRGESGTQYF.

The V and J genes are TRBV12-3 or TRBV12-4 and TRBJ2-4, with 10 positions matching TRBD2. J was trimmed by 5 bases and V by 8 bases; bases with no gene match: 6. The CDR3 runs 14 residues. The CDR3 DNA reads TGTGCCAGCGCACTAGCGGGACGGGAAAACATTCAGTACTTC. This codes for CASALAGRENIQYF.

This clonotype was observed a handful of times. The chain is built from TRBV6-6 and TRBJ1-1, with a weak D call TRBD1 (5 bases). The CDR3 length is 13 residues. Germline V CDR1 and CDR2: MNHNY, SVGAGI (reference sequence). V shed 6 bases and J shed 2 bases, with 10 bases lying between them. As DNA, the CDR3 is TGTGCCAGCAGCGTACAGGTCAACACTGAAGCTTTCTTT. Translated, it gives CASSVQVNTEAFF.

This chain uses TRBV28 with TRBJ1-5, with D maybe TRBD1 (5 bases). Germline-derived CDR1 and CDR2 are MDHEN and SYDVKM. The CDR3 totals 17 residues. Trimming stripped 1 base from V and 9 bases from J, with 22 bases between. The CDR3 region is CASSLFREWQGPRPQHF. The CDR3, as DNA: TGTGCCAGCAGTTTATTCCGAGAGTGGCAGGGCCCTCGGCCCCAGCATTTT. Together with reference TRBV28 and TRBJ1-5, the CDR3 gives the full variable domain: DVKVTQSSRYLVKRTGEKVFLECVQDMDHENMFWYRQDPGLGLRLIYFSYDVKMKEKGDIPEGYSVSREKKERFSLILESASTNQTSMYLCASSLFREWQGPRPQHFGDGTRLSIL.

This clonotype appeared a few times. The DNA for the CDR3 is TGTGCCAGCAGCCGCTGGACAGGACTAGTCAGAGAGCAGTTCTTC. Translating it yields CASSRWTGLVREQFF. The rearrangement links TRBV3-1 to TRBJ2-5, with D possibly being TRBD1 or TRBD2 (7 bases each). The J call is in doubt because the DNA end fits TRBJ2-1 better. CDR1 is LGHDT, CDR2 YNNKEL, per germline (reference sequence). The CDR3 length is 15 residues.

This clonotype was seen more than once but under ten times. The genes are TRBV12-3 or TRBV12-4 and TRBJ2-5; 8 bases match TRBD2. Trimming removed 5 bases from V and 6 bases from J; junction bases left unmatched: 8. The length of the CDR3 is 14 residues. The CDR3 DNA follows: TGTGCCAGCAGTCCGGGGGGGGGCTCGAAGACCCAGTACTTC. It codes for CASSPGGGSKTQYF.

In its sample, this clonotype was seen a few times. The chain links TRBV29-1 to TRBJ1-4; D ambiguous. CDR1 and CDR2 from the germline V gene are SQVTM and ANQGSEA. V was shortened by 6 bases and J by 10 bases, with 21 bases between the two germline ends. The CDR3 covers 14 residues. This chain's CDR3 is CSVALDWEGGKLFF. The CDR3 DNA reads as TGCAGCGTCGCCCTAGACTGGGAAGGTGGAAAACTGTTTTTT.

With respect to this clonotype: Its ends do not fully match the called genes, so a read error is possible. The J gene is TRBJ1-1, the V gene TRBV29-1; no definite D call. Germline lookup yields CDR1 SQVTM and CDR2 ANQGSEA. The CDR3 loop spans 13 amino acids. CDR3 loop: CNVEPAENTEAFF. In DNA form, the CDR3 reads TGCAACGTTGAGCCGGCGGAGAACACTGAAGCTTTCTTT.

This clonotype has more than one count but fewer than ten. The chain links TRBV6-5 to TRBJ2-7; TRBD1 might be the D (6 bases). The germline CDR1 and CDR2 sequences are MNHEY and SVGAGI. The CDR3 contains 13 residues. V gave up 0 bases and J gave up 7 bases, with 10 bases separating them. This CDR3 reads CASSYSGGIEQYF. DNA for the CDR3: TGTGCCAGCAGTTACTCAGGGGGAATAGAGCAGTACTTC.

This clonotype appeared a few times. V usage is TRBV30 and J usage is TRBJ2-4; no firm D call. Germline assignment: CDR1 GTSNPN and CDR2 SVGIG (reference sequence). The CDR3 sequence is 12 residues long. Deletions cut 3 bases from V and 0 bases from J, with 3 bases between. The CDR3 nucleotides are TGTGCCTGGAGGGAAGCCAAAAACATTCAGTACTTC. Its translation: CAWREAKNIQYF.

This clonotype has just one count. CDR3 residues: CASSFSQGGPQHF. CDR3 nucleotide sequence: TGTGCCAGCAGTTTTTCCCAGGGCGGGCCCCAGCATTTT. The chain is built from TRBV12-3 or TRBV12-4 and TRBJ1-5; the D gene is possibly TRBD1 (5 bases). Trimming shortened V by 3 bases and J by 9 bases, and 12 bases separated the two germline ends. The length of the CDR3 is 13 residues.